This TCR beta chain stems from a study of OX40 agonist ivuxolimab in advanced cancers. Whole-study findings and limits: Circulating CD4+ and CD8+ T cells showed clonal expansion by week 6 at 0.1 to 3.0 mg/kg. Certain nonresponders additionally had low normalized T-cell clonal expansion. The study did not work out the antigen specificity of the expanded peripheral T cells. Expanded clones belonging to CD8+ T cells outnumbered, on average, those of CD4+.

About this clone itself: No antigen is known for it.

Produced via immunoSEQ multiplex PCR; TCRdb's table is partial and in-frame only. The sample lists about 100,000 clones; less than 95% were seen once. This TCR came from an adult with an advanced solid tumor such as melanoma, head and neck, liver or kidney cancer. The sample here was CD4+ or CD8+ T cells sorted from blood, taken in a trial of the OX40 agonist ivuxolimab.

The CDR3 sequence is CASSFDGNTIYF. The CDR3 DNA reads as TGTGCCAGCAGTTTTGATGGAAACACCATATATTTT. J is TRBJ1-3 and V is TRBV28; D remains unclear. The V and J ends lost 3 bases and 3 bases respectively, with 3 bases between them. The germline CDR1 and CDR2 sequences are MDHEN and SYDVKM. CDR3 size: 12 residues.